The T cell receptor (beta chain) described here comes from a study of cytomegalovirus exposure and HLA in healthy donors. Study details: The 110 or so validation repertoires used a platform that matched the one used for the 500 to 700 first-cohort repertoires, as a later analysis reported.

Libraries were prepared by immunoSEQ multiplex PCR; TCRdb keeps only in-frame clonotypes and omits some of them. This table has tens of thousands of clones, approximately 94% appearing once. Concerning this clone: As yet, its antigen is unknown.

Study-level findings and limits: Rarity held for most TCR sequences, but there were some public TCRs that occurred in many donors. Subsequent analysis showed first-cohort TCR clusters tending to co-occur in 120 validation repertoires.

The CDR3 contains 15 residues. Trimming removed 1 base from V and 5 bases from J; junction bases left unmatched: 5. Germline loops: CDR1 SGHDT, CDR2 YYEEEE. V usage is TRBV5-6 and J usage is TRBJ2-5; the match to TRBD2 covers 10 bases. Sequencing was carried out using PBMCs. This sequence originates from a man aged 18 to 29 in good health and CMV-seronegative. The CDR3 reads CASSLFSGRSETQYF. The CDR3, as DNA: TGTGCCAGCAGCTTGTTTAGCGGGAGGTCGGAGACCCAGTACTTC.